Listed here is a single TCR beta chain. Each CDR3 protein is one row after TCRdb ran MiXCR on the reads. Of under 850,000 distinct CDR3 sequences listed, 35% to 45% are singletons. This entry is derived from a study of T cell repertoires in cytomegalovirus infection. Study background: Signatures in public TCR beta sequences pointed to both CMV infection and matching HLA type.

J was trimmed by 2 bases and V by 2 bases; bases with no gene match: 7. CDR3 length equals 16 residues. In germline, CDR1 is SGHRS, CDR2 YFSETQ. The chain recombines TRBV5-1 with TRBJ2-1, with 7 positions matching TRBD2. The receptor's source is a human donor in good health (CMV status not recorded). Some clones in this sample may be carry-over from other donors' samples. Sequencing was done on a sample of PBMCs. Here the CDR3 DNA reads TGCGCCAGCAGCTTTTCCAGCGGGAAGACCTACAATGAGCAGTTCTTC. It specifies CASSFSSGKTYNEQFF.